This is a list of T cell receptor beta chains from one sample in a study of blood T cell repertoires in COVID-19. Clones were sequenced by immunoSEQ multiplex PCR, and TCRdb holds only the in-frame ones, with some missing. The sample records approximately 90,000 clones, approximately 90% being singletons. Material: peripheral blood. These receptors came from a man aged 50 or older with acute or convalescent COVID-19. Both conserved end residues are part of each CDR3. D genes are given only for firm matches. Clone size is given for some rows only: seen once, a few or many times, or a class if the clone is expanded.

d_call: TRBD1
v_call: TRBV15
j_call: TRBJ2-1
clone_size: few
cdr3_nt: TGTGCCACCCGGGGACAGGGGAGTCCTGAGCAGTTCTTC
cdr3_aa: CATRGQGSPEQFF

d_call: -
v_call: TRBV7-9
j_call: TRBJ1-6
clone_size: -
cdr3_nt: TGTGCCAGCAGCTCCCCATACGGCTCCTATAATTCACCCCTCCACTTT
cdr3_aa: CASSSPYGSYNSPLHF

d_call: -
v_call: TRBV6-5
j_call: TRBJ2-2
clone_size: -
cdr3_nt: TGTGCCAGCACCCGCTTCCAGGGCGCCGGGGAGCTGTTTTTT
cdr3_aa: CASTRFQGAGELFF

d_call: -
v_call: TRBV11-3
j_call: TRBJ2-2
clone_size: -
cdr3_nt: TGTGCCAGCAGTATCAAAGCCGGGGGAGGGCTGTTTTTT
cdr3_aa: CASSIKAGGGLFF

d_call: -
v_call: TRBV9
j_call: TRBJ1-3
clone_size: -
cdr3_nt: TGTGCCAGCAGCCCCGGCTCTGGAAACACCATATATTTT
cdr3_aa: CASSPGSGNTIYF

d_call: TRBD1
v_call: TRBV28
j_call: TRBJ1-2
clone_size: -
cdr3_nt: TGTGCCAGCACCGCCGGACAGGGAAGGGATGGCTACACCTTC
cdr3_aa: CASTAGQGRDGYTF

d_call: TRBD1
v_call: TRBV30
j_call: TRBJ1-2
clone_size: -
cdr3_nt: TGTGCCTGGAGTGCCGACAGGGCAAGGTTTGAATTCCTCTATGGCTACACCTTC
cdr3_aa: CAWSADRARFEFLYGYTF

d_call: TRBD1
v_call: TRBV29-1
j_call: TRBJ2-7
clone_size: -
cdr3_nt: TGCAGCGTTGATTTTGGACAGGGGAGGATGGTGCAGTACTTC
cdr3_aa: CSVDFGQGRMVQYF

d_call: -
v_call: TRBV27
j_call: TRBJ1-2
clone_size: -
cdr3_nt: TGTGCCAGCAGTTTTTTTGGGGCCCAGGGTGTCAATGGCTACACCTTC
cdr3_aa: CASSFFGAQGVNGYTF

d_call: TRBD2
v_call: TRBV2
j_call: TRBJ2-1
clone_size: -
cdr3_nt: TGTGCCAGCAGTGACATGCGTGGGCGGGGGACTTACAATGAGCAGTTCTTC
cdr3_aa: CASSDMRGRGTYNEQFF

d_call: -
v_call: TRBV6-5
j_call: TRBJ1-3
clone_size: -
cdr3_nt: TGTGCCACCGTCGGTGTCGGGGTCTCTGGAAACACCATATATTTT
cdr3_aa: CATVGVGVSGNTIYF

d_call: -
v_call: TRBV9
j_call: TRBJ1-1
clone_size: -
cdr3_nt: TGTGCCAGCAGCGTAAACCCGGCGGGGAACACTGAAGCTTTCTTT
cdr3_aa: CASSVNPAGNTEAFF

d_call: TRBD1
v_call: TRBV5-1
j_call: TRBJ2-2
clone_size: -
cdr3_nt: TGCGCCAGCCGAAAACCGGGACAGGGGGCCACCGGGGAGCTGTTTTTT
cdr3_aa: CASRKPGQGATGELFF

d_call: TRBD1
v_call: TRBV7-6
j_call: TRBJ1-4
clone_size: -
cdr3_nt: TGTGCCAGCAGCTTAGGACAGGGAGTGGAAAAACTGTTTTTT
cdr3_aa: CASSLGQGVEKLFF

d_call: -
v_call: TRBV6-5
j_call: TRBJ2-7
clone_size: -
cdr3_nt: TGTGCCAGCAGTTACTCTCGGGAACTCGGGGAGCAGTACTTC
cdr3_aa: CASSYSRELGEQYF

d_call: TRBD1
v_call: TRBV20-1
j_call: TRBJ2-3
clone_size: -
cdr3_nt: TGCAGTGCTAGTAAGGGGGCCAACACAGATACGCAGTATTTT
cdr3_aa: CSASKGANTDTQYF

d_call: -
v_call: TRBV2
j_call: TRBJ1-5
clone_size: -
cdr3_nt: TGTGCCAGCAGGGCAGAGGGGGGGGGCAATCAGCCCCAGCATTTT
cdr3_aa: CASRAEGGGNQPQHF

d_call: -
v_call: TRBV19
j_call: TRBJ1-3
clone_size: once
cdr3_nt: TGTGCCAGTAGCCAGGGAGGGGGAACAAACACCATATATTTT
cdr3_aa: CASSQGGGTNTIYF

d_call: TRBD1
v_call: TRBV7-6
j_call: TRBJ1-6
clone_size: -
cdr3_nt: TGTGCCAGCAGCAGAACAGGGGGGGATTCACCCCTCCACTTT
cdr3_aa: CASSRTGGDSPLHF

d_call: -
v_call: TRBV2
j_call: TRBJ1-4
clone_size: -
cdr3_nt: TGTGCCAGTTCACGACAGGTTAATGAAAAACTGTTTTTT
cdr3_aa: CASSRQVNEKLFF

d_call: TRBD1
v_call: TRBV2
j_call: TRBJ1-6
clone_size: -
cdr3_nt: TGTGCCACACTGGGGCAGGGGGCTATCTATAATTCACCCCTCCACTTT
cdr3_aa: CATLGQGAIYNSPLHF

d_call: TRBD2
v_call: TRBV6-6
j_call: TRBJ2-1
clone_size: -
cdr3_nt: TGTGCCAGCAGCCCGCTCACTAGCGGGGGGGCCGGAGGTAGTTGGGGTGAGCAGTTCTTC
cdr3_aa: CASSPLTSGGAGGSWGEQFF

d_call: -
v_call: TRBV10-3
j_call: TRBJ1-4
clone_size: -
cdr3_nt: TGTGCCTCCGTAAAAGGGCAGGGTGAAAAACTGTTTTTT
cdr3_aa: CASVKGQGEKLFF

d_call: -
v_call: TRBV7-3
j_call: TRBJ2-2
clone_size: -
cdr3_nt: TGTGCCAGCAGCTTAGTGGGGGGAAAGAGTGTCGGGGAGCTGTTTTTT
cdr3_aa: CASSLVGGKSVGELFF

d_call: TRBD2
v_call: TRBV7-3
j_call: TRBJ2-3
clone_size: -
cdr3_nt: TGTGCCAGCAGCAGAACTAGCGGGGAAACAGATACGCAGTATTTT
cdr3_aa: CASSRTSGETDTQYF

d_call: -
v_call: TRBV5-6
j_call: TRBJ2-7
clone_size: few
cdr3_nt: TGTGCCAGCAGCTTGGAAAGCGAAGGCTCCTACGAGCAGTACTTC
cdr3_aa: CASSLESEGSYEQYF

d_call: TRBD2
v_call: TRBV6-2/TRBV6-3
j_call: TRBJ2-1
clone_size: -
cdr3_nt: TGTGCCAGCAGTTCCGTCCCATTCAGCGGGGGGTTGAACAATGAGCAGTTCTTC
cdr3_aa: CASSSVPFSGGLNNEQFF

d_call: -
v_call: TRBV11-2
j_call: TRBJ2-7
clone_size: -
cdr3_nt: TGTGCCAGCAGCTTAAGCAACTACGAGCAGTACTTC
cdr3_aa: CASSLSNYEQYF

d_call: TRBD2
v_call: TRBV27
j_call: TRBJ2-3
clone_size: -
cdr3_nt: TGTGCCAGCAGGTCAATAGCGGGGGGCACAGATACGCAGTATTTT
cdr3_aa: CASRSIAGGTDTQYF

d_call: TRBD2
v_call: TRBV7-9
j_call: TRBJ2-5
clone_size: -
cdr3_nt: TGTGCCAGCAGCTTAGCGAGCGGGGGCCGGGAGACCCAGTACTTC
cdr3_aa: CASSLASGGRETQYF

d_call: -
v_call: TRBV7-2
j_call: TRBJ2-2
clone_size: -
cdr3_nt: TGTGCCAGCAGCTTAGGCCTGGAGGGGCGCGTCACCGGGGAGCTGTTTTTT
cdr3_aa: CASSLGLEGRVTGELFF

d_call: -
v_call: TRBV7-9
j_call: TRBJ2-3
clone_size: -
cdr3_nt: TGTGCCAGCAGCTTAGCCGGACCAGCGGACTCCAACACAGATACGCAGTATTTT
cdr3_aa: CASSLAGPADSNTDTQYF

d_call: -
v_call: TRBV11-2
j_call: TRBJ2-7
clone_size: -
cdr3_nt: TGTGCCAGCAGCTTAGGTAGAGGGAGCGGATCTAGGATCTACGAGCAGTACTTC
cdr3_aa: CASSLGRGSGSRIYEQYF

d_call: -
v_call: TRBV9
j_call: TRBJ1-3
clone_size: -
cdr3_nt: TGTGCCAGCAGCGCACAACCTGACTCCACCATATATTTT
cdr3_aa: CASSAQPDSTIYF

d_call: -
v_call: TRBV6-5
j_call: TRBJ1-1
clone_size: -
cdr3_nt: TGTGCCAGCAACAGGGTATGGGACACTGAAGCTTTCTTT
cdr3_aa: CASNRVWDTEAFF

d_call: TRBD1
v_call: TRBV7-2
j_call: TRBJ1-6
clone_size: once
cdr3_nt: TGTGCCAGCAGCCGGGCCCCAGGGGGATCACCCCTCCACTTT
cdr3_aa: CASSRAPGGSPLHF

d_call: TRBD2
v_call: TRBV10-3
j_call: TRBJ2-3
clone_size: once
cdr3_nt: TGTGCCATCAGTGAGTCGACTAGCGGGGAAGATACGCAGTATTTT
cdr3_aa: CAISESTSGEDTQYF

d_call: -
v_call: TRBV6-5
j_call: TRBJ2-1
clone_size: -
cdr3_nt: TGTGCCAGCCTGTACGTCTGGGGGCGCGGCAATGAGCAGTTCTTC
cdr3_aa: CASLYVWGRGNEQFF

d_call: TRBD1
v_call: TRBV5-1
j_call: TRBJ1-6
clone_size: -
cdr3_nt: TGCGCCAGCTGTACAGGGGAAAATTCACCCCTCCACTTT
cdr3_aa: CASCTGENSPLHF

d_call: -
v_call: TRBV2
j_call: TRBJ2-1
clone_size: -
cdr3_nt: TGTGCCAGCAGCCCTTATCGGGGGGCCGGTCATGAGCAGTTCTTC
cdr3_aa: CASSPYRGAGHEQFF

d_call: TRBD1
v_call: TRBV11-2
j_call: TRBJ2-1
clone_size: -
cdr3_nt: TGTGCCAGCAGCGCCGGTAGGGGGCAAGGCAATGAGCAGTTCTTC
cdr3_aa: CASSAGRGQGNEQFF

d_call: TRBD1
v_call: TRBV9
j_call: TRBJ1-2
clone_size: -
cdr3_nt: TGTGCCAGCAGCCTAGGGGACAGTACTAACTATGGCTACACCTTC
cdr3_aa: CASSLGDSTNYGYTF

d_call: TRBD2
v_call: TRBV7-3
j_call: TRBJ2-1
clone_size: -
cdr3_nt: TGTGCCAGCAGTTATGGGACTAGCGGGGGGCGGAATGAGCAGTTCTTC
cdr3_aa: CASSYGTSGGRNEQFF

d_call: TRBD2
v_call: TRBV6-5
j_call: TRBJ2-2
clone_size: -
cdr3_nt: TGTGCCAGCAGTTTCGGACTAGCAGGCGGGGAGCTGTTTTTT
cdr3_aa: CASSFGLAGGELFF

d_call: TRBD1
v_call: TRBV19
j_call: TRBJ1-6
clone_size: -
cdr3_nt: TGTGCCAGTAGTCATGGGACAGATTCACCCCTCCACTTT
cdr3_aa: CASSHGTDSPLHF

d_call: TRBD1
v_call: TRBV5-1
j_call: TRBJ1-1
clone_size: -
cdr3_nt: TGCGCCAGCAGGTCGGGACAGGGGAGCATGAACACTGAAGCTTTCTTT
cdr3_aa: CASRSGQGSMNTEAFF

d_call: -
v_call: TRBV6-6
j_call: TRBJ1-2
clone_size: -
cdr3_nt: TGTGCCAGCAGTTACTCGCGGGGGAGTTCCTATGGCTACACCTTC
cdr3_aa: CASSYSRGSSYGYTF

d_call: -
v_call: TRBV2
j_call: TRBJ1-1
clone_size: -
cdr3_nt: TGTGCCAGGTCTCTGAACACTGAAGCTTTCTTT
cdr3_aa: CARSLNTEAFF

d_call: -
v_call: TRBV9
j_call: TRBJ1-4
clone_size: -
cdr3_nt: TGTGCCAGCAGCCTCTCAGGGGTTTCGGAACTGTTTTTT
cdr3_aa: CASSLSGVSELFF

d_call: -
v_call: TRBV11-2
j_call: TRBJ1-3
clone_size: -
cdr3_nt: TGTGCCAGCAGCTCCCTGGGGGGGTCCGGAAACACCATATATTTT
cdr3_aa: CASSSLGGSGNTIYF

d_call: TRBD1
v_call: TRBV28
j_call: TRBJ1-2
clone_size: -
cdr3_nt: TGTGCCAGCGGTCAGGGGGATGGCTACACCTTC
cdr3_aa: CASGQGDGYTF

d_call: TRBD2
v_call: TRBV19
j_call: TRBJ2-3
clone_size: once
cdr3_nt: TGTGCCAGTAGGACGGGGGGGCCCACAGATACGCAGTATTTT
cdr3_aa: CASRTGGPTDTQYF

d_call: -
v_call: TRBV7-2
j_call: TRBJ1-1
clone_size: -
cdr3_nt: TGTGCCAGCAGCTTATCCGCAGGGGTGAGCACTGAAGCTTTCTTT
cdr3_aa: CASSLSAGVSTEAFF